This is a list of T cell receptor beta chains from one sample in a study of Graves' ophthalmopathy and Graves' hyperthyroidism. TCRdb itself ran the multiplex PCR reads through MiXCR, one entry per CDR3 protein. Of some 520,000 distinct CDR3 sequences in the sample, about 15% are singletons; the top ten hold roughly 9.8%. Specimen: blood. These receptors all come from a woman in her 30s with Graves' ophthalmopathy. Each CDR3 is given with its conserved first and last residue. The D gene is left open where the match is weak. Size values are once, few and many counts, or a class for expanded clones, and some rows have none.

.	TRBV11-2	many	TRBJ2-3	CASSRDLVDTQYF	TGTGCCAGCAGCCGGGACCTCGTAGATACGCAGTATTTT
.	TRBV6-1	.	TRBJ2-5	CASKLQGRETQYF	TGTGCCAGCAAACTACAGGGGAGGGAGACCCAGTACTTC
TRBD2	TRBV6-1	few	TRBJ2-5	CASSEGPGGAQYF	TGTGCCAGCAGTGAAGGTCCGGGGGGGGCCCAGTACTTC
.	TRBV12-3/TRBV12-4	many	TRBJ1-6	CASSLGAGGLHF	TGTGCCAGCAGTTTGGGAGCCGGTGGGCTCCACTTT
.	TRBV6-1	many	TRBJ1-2	CASTAGNYGYTF	TGTGCCAGCACCGCAGGGAATTATGGCTACACCTTC
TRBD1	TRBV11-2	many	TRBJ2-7	CASSWRQGYEQYF	TGTGCCAGCAGCTGGAGACAGGGCTACGAGCAGTACTTC
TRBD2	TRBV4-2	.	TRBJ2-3	CASSPYGGAGLTDTQYF	TGTGCCAGCAGCCCATACGGGGGGGCCGGGCTGACAGATACGCAGTATTTT
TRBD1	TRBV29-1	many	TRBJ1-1	CSVEGLGGTAEAFF	TGCAGCGTTGAAGGTTTGGGAGGGACAGCCGAAGCTTTCTTT
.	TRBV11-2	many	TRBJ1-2	CASSNQGGGYTF	TGTGCCAGCAGCAATCAGGGTGGAGGCTACACCTTC
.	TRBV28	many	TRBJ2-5	CASGALGRTQETQYF	TGTGCCAGCGGCGCGCTCGGGCGGACGCAAGAGACCCAGTACTTC
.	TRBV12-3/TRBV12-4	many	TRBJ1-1	CASSLAKASEAFF	TGTGCCAGCAGTTTAGCTAAGGCGTCTGAAGCTTTCTTT
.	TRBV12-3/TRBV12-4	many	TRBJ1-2	CASSRLMTATGYGYTF	TGTGCCAGCAGTCGGCTAATGACGGCTACGGGCTATGGCTACACCTTC
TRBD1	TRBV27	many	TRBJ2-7	CASSSDRDGNEQYF	TGTGCCAGCAGTTCAGACAGGGACGGGAACGAGCAGTACTTC
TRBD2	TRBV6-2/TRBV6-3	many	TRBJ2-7	CASTLAGSYEQYF	TGTGCCAGCACGCTAGCGGGATCATACGAGCAGTACTTC
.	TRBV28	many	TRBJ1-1	CASSPGHEGTEAFF	TGTGCCAGCAGTCCAGGGCATGAGGGCACTGAAGCTTTCTTT
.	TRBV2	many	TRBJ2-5	CASSPQNSQYF	TGTGCCAGCAGTCCCCAGAATTCCCAGTACTTC
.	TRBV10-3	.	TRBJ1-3	CAITGRESSGNTIYF	TGTGCCATCACCGGCAGGGAGAGCTCTGGAAACACCATATATTTT
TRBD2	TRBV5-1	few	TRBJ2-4	CASSAGGKNIQYF	TGCGCCAGCAGCGCGGGGGGCAAAAACATTCAGTACTTC
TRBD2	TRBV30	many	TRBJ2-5	CAWSRDLAGGKETQYF	TGTGCCTGGAGTCGAGACCTAGCGGGGGGCAAAGAGACCCAGTACTTC
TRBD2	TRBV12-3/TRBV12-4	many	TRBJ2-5	CASTTGTSGRETQYF	TGTGCCAGCACCACCGGGACTAGCGGGAGGGAGACCCAGTACTTC
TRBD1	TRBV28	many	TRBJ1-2	CASTRTGVFYGYTF	TGTGCCAGCACCCGGACAGGGGTATTCTATGGCTACACCTTC
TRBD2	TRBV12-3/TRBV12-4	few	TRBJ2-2	CASSSPGLAGWGELFF	TGTGCCAGCAGTTCGCCGGGACTAGCGGGATGGGGGGAGCTGTTTTTT
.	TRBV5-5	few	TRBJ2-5	CASSRDGGSFGTQYF	TGTGCCAGCAGCCGGGACGGGGGATCCTTTGGGACCCAGTACTTC
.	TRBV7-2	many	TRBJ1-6	CASRLNQGHSPLHF	TGTGCCAGCAGACTAAACCAAGGTCATTCACCCCTCCACTTT
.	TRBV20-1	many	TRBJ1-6	CSARDSGRHNSPLHF	TGCAGTGCTAGAGATTCAGGGAGGCATAATTCACCCCTCCACTTT
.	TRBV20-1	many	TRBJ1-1	CSAVLGAEAFF	TGCAGTGCTGTGTTGGGTGCTGAAGCTTTCTTT